This T cell receptor beta chain was sequenced in a study of T cells after yellow fever vaccination. Study observations and caveats: High-abundance clonotypes from the bulk population could contaminate FACS-sorted repertoires. Reappearance after the booster was seen for most primary-vaccination clones, at 95% to 96% CD4 and less than 90% CD8.

TCR cDNA was made by 5'RACE template switching, adding a universal primer site and UMIs. TCRdb called the 5' RACE reads again in MiXCR, with one record for every CDR3 protein. The repertoire holds some 340,000 distinct CDR3 sequences, about 10% seen once, with under 4% in the top ten. In regard to this clonotype: Its matching antigen is unknown.

J was trimmed by 5 bases and V by 5 bases; bases with no gene match: 18. Germline V gene sequence: CDR1 SGHAT, CDR2 FQNNGV. The CDR3 loop spans 19 amino acids. The material sequenced was CD4+ T cells sorted from PBMCs, taken 45 days after the yellow fever booster vaccination. The chain has TRBV11-2 and TRBJ2-1, with TRBD2 matching over 10 bases. The TCR comes from a man aged 18 to 30 who received the YFV17D yellow fever vaccine. For the CDR3, the DNA is TGTGCCAGCAGCCGATTACGGGGGATAGCGGGGGGTCGCGACAATGAGCAGTTCTTC. As protein: CASSRLRGIAGGRDNEQFF.